These T cell receptor beta chains were read from a single sample in a study of CD8 T cells in ankylosing spondylitis. TCRdb reprocessed the 5' RACE reads via MiXCR and lists one record per CDR3 protein. In the table there are some 840,000 distinct CDR3 sequences, around 11% of which are singletons. The material sequenced was blood, either unsorted or a sorted T cell fraction (not recorded which). The receptors were sampled from a male donor with ankylosing spondylitis. The conserved cysteine and the conserved F or W are not part of the CDR3 here.

14,TRBJ2-1,TRBV7-2,ASSFQSGRGGNEQF
16,TRBJ2-5,TRBV4-3,ASSRRGWGLGDQETQY
12,TRBJ2-1,TRBV10-2,ASSASGRFNEQF
13,TRBJ1-2,TRBV4-3,ASSQDHGQLYGYT
11,TRBJ2-1,TRBV6-5,ASSYGWGDEQF
9,TRBJ1-1,TRBV6-5,ASKSRSLAF
13,TRBJ2-7,TRBV29-1,SAVRLGGSLYEQY
13,TRBJ2-5,TRBV6-1,ASSEDTGREETQY
13,TRBJ1-3,TRBV7-9,ASSPGQYSGNTIY
11,TRBJ2-1,TRBV7-2,ASSLIRYNEQF
10,TRBJ2-7,TRBV7-2,ASSSGLHEQY
10,TRBJ2-1,TRBV20-1,SASRGGDEQF
9,TRBJ2-5,TRBV9,ASSVGQTQY
14,TRBJ2-7,TRBV5-1,ASSLGPQPPTYEQY
14,TRBJ2-2,TRBV4-1,ASSQTTGANTGELF
13,TRBJ2-7,TRBV9,ASAGGTGGSYEQY
14,TRBJ2-2,TRBV7-6,ASSSVAIASAGELF
11,TRBJ1-2,TRBV30,AWSVRIGYGYT
13,TRBJ1-3,TRBV10-3,AISDPRVSGNTIY
16,TRBJ2-7,TRBV29-1,SVYTPGGTSGRLYEQY
11,TRBJ1-4,TRBV29-1,SVVGTQGGKLF
15,TRBJ1-6,TRBV6-5,ASSSTVGSSNYSPLH